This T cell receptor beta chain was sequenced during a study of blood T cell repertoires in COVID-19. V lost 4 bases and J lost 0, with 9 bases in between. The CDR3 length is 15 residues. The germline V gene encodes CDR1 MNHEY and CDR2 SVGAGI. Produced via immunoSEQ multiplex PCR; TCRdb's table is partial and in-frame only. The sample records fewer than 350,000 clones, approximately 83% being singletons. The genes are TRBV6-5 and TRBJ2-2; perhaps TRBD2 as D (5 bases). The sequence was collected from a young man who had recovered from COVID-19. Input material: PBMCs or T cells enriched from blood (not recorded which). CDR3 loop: CASSSRTPNTGELFF. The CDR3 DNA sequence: TGTGCCAGCAGTTCCCGGACTCCGAACACCGGGGAGCTGTTTTTT.